This T cell receptor beta chain came from a study of T cells in Graves' hyperthyroidism and ophthalmopathy. Amplified TCR beta CDR3 regions derived from RNA transcripts. Initially, a first-round RT-PCR of the TCR CDR3 employed the HTBI primer set. A single record per CDR3 protein comes from TCRdb applying MiXCR to the multiplex PCR reads. Among some 800,000 distinct CDR3 sequences, 38% were seen once, and the ten largest hold 7% to 10%. Pregnant or lactating patients were excluded, as were those with uncontrolled infection or other autoimmune disease. V was pared by 3 bases and J by 6 bases, with 9 bases of the junction left unmatched. Germline V lookup: CDR1 SGHTA, CDR2 FQGNSA. This CDR3 region has 15 residues.

The V call is TRBV7-2, the J call TRBJ2-7; 9 nucleotides line up with TRBD2. This receptor was identified in a young man with Graves' hyperthyroidism. The sample was blood. This CDR3 is CASSLREGGGVEQYF. Written as DNA, the CDR3 is TGTGCCAGCAGCTTGCGGGAGGGCGGGGGTGTCGAGCAGTACTTC.